Below are 21 T cell receptor beta chains sequenced from a single sample in a study of ipilimumab plus nivolumab after autologous stem cell transplantation. Repertoires were generated with immunoSEQ multiplex PCR, while TCRdb's copy carries only in-frame clones and drops some. The table has some 25,000 clones, 70% to 90% seen once. Sequencing was performed on PBMCs, taken in a trial of ipilimumab plus nivolumab as post-transplant consolidation. The source is a male donor with diffuse large B-cell lymphoma.

In its sample, this clone was seen once. The chain couples TRBV19 to TRBJ2-7; 8 bases align to TRBD2. The J segment lost 4 bases and the V segment lost 6 bases, leaving 5 bases of the junction unmatched. Germline CDR1 and CDR2: LNHDA and SQIVND (reference sequence). This CDR3 spans 13 amino acids. CDR3 nucleotide sequence: TGTGCCAGTAGCCCGGGGGGGCGGTACGAGCAGTACTTC. This encodes CASSPGGRYEQYF.

V gene TRBV5-1 combines with J gene TRBJ2-3; 9 bases fit TRBD2. Germline V CDR1 and CDR2: SGHRS, YFSETQ. With V trimmed by 0 bases and J by 6 bases, 8 bases remained unmatched. The CDR3 spans 16 residues. Here the CDR3 DNA reads TGCGCCAGCAGCTTGGGACTAGCGGTCGGCGCCGATACGCAGTATTTT. Protein: CASSLGLAVGADTQYF.

The chain combines TRBV27 with TRBJ2-3, with 7 bases identical to TRBD2. The V gene end was trimmed by 5 bases and the J gene end by 5 bases; junction bases not matched to a gene: 7. CDR3 length equals 14 residues. CDR1 is MNHEY and CDR2 is SMNVEV in the germline V gene (reference sequence). The chain's CDR3 is CASSLIGGKDTQYF. The CDR3, as DNA: TGTGCCAGCAGTCTCATCGGGGGGAAAGATACGCAGTATTTT.

This chain connects TRBV2 to TRBJ1-5; no clear D gene. This CDR3 comprises 14 residues. V was trimmed by 10 bases and J by 2 bases, leaving 15 bases between them. Germline loops: CDR1 SNHLY, CDR2 FYNNEI. The CDR3 DNA reads TGTGCCACGGGGTCCGGGGTACGCAATCAGCCCCAGCATTTT. Its translation: CATGSGVRNQPQHF.

V is TRBV10-3 and J is TRBJ2-5; 10 positions match TRBD1. Trimming took 10 bases from V and 5 from J; bases not matched to a gene: 7. The CDR3 extends over 13 amino acids. Germline V gives CDR1 ENHRY, CDR2 SYGVKD. CDR3 protein: CATGDRGRETQYF. CDR3 coding DNA: TGTGCCACCGGGGACAGGGGAAGGGAGACCCAGTACTTC.

This chain joins TRBV6-1 and TRBJ1-2; D gene unclear. The CDR3 runs to 13 residues. Germline CDR1 is MNHNS and CDR2 is SASEGT. Trimming stripped 1 base from V and 1 base from J, with 4 bases between. CDR3 sequence reads: CASSEDRNYGYTF. CDR3 nucleotides: TGTGCCAGCAGTGAAGACCGTAACTATGGCTACACCTTC.

This clone has just one count. The CDR3: CASSLSGGDTEAFF. The CDR3 bases are TGTGCCAGCAGCTTATCCGGGGGGGACACTGAAGCTTTCTTT. The chain combines TRBV7-9 with TRBJ1-1, with D perhaps matching TRBD1 (5 bases). The V end was cut by 2 bases, the J end by 3 bases, with 10 bases between. In germline, CDR1 is SEHNR, CDR2 FQNEAQ (reference sequence). The CDR3 spans 14 residues.

The chain joins TRBV29-1 to TRBJ1-4; TRBD1 might be the D (6 bases). The CDR3 runs to 13 residues. Germline CDR1 is SQVTM and CDR2 is ANQGSEA. V lost 4 bases and J lost 2, with 8 bases in between. CDR3 DNA: TGCAGCGTTGGGGGGGCCACTAATGAAAAACTGTTTTTT. Its protein product is CSVGGATNEKLFF.

In its sample, this clone was seen once. This chain connects TRBV13 to TRBJ1-4; D ambiguous. V was trimmed by 2 bases and J by 4 bases, leaving 11 bases between them. CDR1 and CDR2 from the germline V gene are PRHDT and FYEKMQ (reference sequence). The CDR3 covers 15 residues. CDR3 sequence: CASSLRQTGNEKLFF. The CDR3 nucleotides read TGTGCCAGCAGCTTACGTCAGACGGGTAATGAAAAACTGTTTTTT.

CDR3 bases: TGTGCCAGCCTCACAGGATTCTCTGGAAACACCATATATTTT. Translation: CASLTGFSGNTIYF. The rearrangement uses TRBV2 and TRBJ1-3; a possible D gene is TRBD1 (5 bases). V gave up 8 bases and J gave up 0 bases, with 11 bases separating them. From germline, CDR1 is SNHLY and CDR2 FYNNEI. The CDR3 is 14 residues long. The variable domain in full, completed from reference TRBV2 and TRBJ1-3, reads EPEVTQTPSHQVTQMGQEVILRCVPISNHLYFYWYRQILGQKVEFLVSFYNNEISEKSEIFDDQFSVERPDGSNFTLKIRSTKLEDSAMYFCASLTGFSGNTIYFGEGSWLTVV.

The chain recombines TRBV5-1 with TRBJ2-5, with 7 nucleotides matching TRBD1. Trimming removed 0 bases from V and 1 base from J; junction bases left unmatched: 6. Germline CDR1 SGHRS, CDR2 YFSETQ. CDR3 length: 16 amino acids. The CDR3 loop is CASSLGQAGGQETQYF. The CDR3 DNA sequence: TGCGCCAGCAGCTTGGGGCAGGCAGGGGGCCAAGAGACCCAGTACTTC.

The V gene is TRBV15, the J gene TRBJ2-5; 8 nucleotides line up with TRBD1. The DNA end is a closer match to TRBJ2-7, so the J assignment may be wrong. This CDR3 has 17 residues. CDR1 is LNHNV, CDR2 YYDKDF, per germline (reference sequence). The CDR3 region is CATSREPGGRSSYEQYF. The CDR3 DNA reads as TGTGCCACCAGCAGAGAACCAGGGGGCCGGAGCTCCTACGAGCAGTACTTC.

J is TRBJ1-6 and V is TRBV30; D gene uncertain. CDR1 and CDR2 (germline): GTSNPN, SVGIG (reference sequence). The CDR3 length is 13 residues. V lost 5 bases and J 2 bases, leaving 7 bases between the germline ends. In nucleotides, the CDR3 is TGTGCCTGGCGACACACCTATAATTCACCCCTCCACTTT. Its protein is CAWRHTYNSPLHF.

This chain uses TRBV6-1 with TRBJ2-3; D ambiguous. The CDR3 is made up of 12 amino acids. The germline V gene encodes CDR1 MNHNS and CDR2 SASEGT. The V gene lost 0 bases and the J gene lost 6 bases, with 4 bases spanning the gap. The CDR3 spells CASSEAGDTQYF. The CDR3 coding sequence is TGTGCCAGCAGTGAAGCGGGGGATACGCAGTATTTT.

The rearrangement links TRBV5-1 to TRBJ2-1; 8 bases fit TRBD2. The CDR3 is 12 residues long. V shed 0 bases, J shed 10 bases, and the junction held 0 bases outside the gene matches. Germline CDR1 and CDR2: SGHRS and YFSETQ. The chain's CDR3 is CASSLVAGEQFF. The CDR3, as DNA: TGCGCCAGCAGCTTGGTAGCGGGAGAGCAGTTCTTC. The variable domain in full, completed from reference TRBV5-1 and TRBJ2-1, reads KAGVTQTPRYLIKTRGQQVTLSCSPISGHRSVSWYQQTPGQGLQFLFEYFSETQRNKGNFPGRFSGRQFSNSRSEMNVSTLELGDSALYLCASSLVAGEQFFGPGTRLTVL.

The chain joins TRBV2 to TRBJ2-3, with D unresolved. This CDR3 spans 14 amino acids. The V end lost 4 bases, the J end lost 0 bases, and 8 bases lay between the germline ends. Germline V lookup: CDR1 SNHLY, CDR2 FYNNEI. CDR3 nucleotides: TGTGCCAGCAGTGCCGGGTCTAGCACAGATACGCAGTATTTT. Its protein product is CASSAGSSTDTQYF.

The chain has TRBV6-5 and TRBJ2-7, with D tentatively TRBD1 or TRBD2 (6 bases each). The germline V gene encodes CDR1 MNHEY and CDR2 SVGAGI. Trimming stripped 6 bases from V and 2 bases from J, with 11 bases between. This CDR3 region has 13 residues. CDR3: CASRRGAAYEQYF. DNA of the CDR3: TGTGCCAGCAGAAGGGGGGCCGCCTACGAGCAGTACTTC.

J is TRBJ2-5 and V is TRBV7-6; weak D call: TRBD1 (6 bases). The CDR3 covers 14 residues. Germline V gives CDR1 SGHVS, CDR2 FNYEAQ. V lost 1 base, J lost 4 bases, and 10 bases lay in between. The DNA of the CDR3 is TGTGCCAGCAGCTTAGTCACAGGGACAGAGACCCAGTACTTC. Amino acid sequence: CASSLVTGTETQYF. The variable domain in full, completed from reference TRBV7-6 and TRBJ2-5, reads GAGVSQSPRYKVTKRGQDVALRCDPISGHVSLYWYRQALGQGPEFLTYFNYEAQQDKSGLPNDRFSAERPEGSISTLTIQRTEQRDSAMYRCASSLVTGTETQYFGPGTRLLVL.

The gene calls are TRBV11-2 and TRBJ1-3; the match to TRBD1 covers 7 bases. Trimming took 3 bases from V and 0 from J; bases not matched to a gene: 5. Germline CDR1 reads SGHAT; CDR2 reads FQNNGV. The CDR3 has 16 amino acids. The CDR3 is CASSFPGQYSGNTIYF. CDR3 sequence (DNA): TGTGCCAGCAGCTTCCCGGGACAGTACTCTGGAAACACCATATATTTT.

This chain uses TRBV5-1 with TRBJ2-5; the match to TRBD2 covers 7 bases. J gave up 2 bases and V 5 bases, and 9 bases lay outside the gene matches. Per the germline V gene, CDR1 is SGHRS and CDR2 is YFSETQ. CDR3 size: 15 residues. The CDR3 protein is CASRFLGGEQETQYF. DNA of the CDR3: TGCGCCAGCAGGTTCTTGGGGGGGGAACAAGAGACCCAGTACTTC.

The chain couples TRBV11-2 to TRBJ2-7; D uncertain. Germline CDR1 reads SGHAT; CDR2 reads FQNNGV. Trimming stripped 5 bases from V and 5 bases from J, with 10 bases between. This CDR3 has 12 amino acids. The CDR3 DNA reads TGTGCCAGCAGCCTTAGATCCGACGAGCAGTACTTC. As protein: CASSLRSDEQYF.